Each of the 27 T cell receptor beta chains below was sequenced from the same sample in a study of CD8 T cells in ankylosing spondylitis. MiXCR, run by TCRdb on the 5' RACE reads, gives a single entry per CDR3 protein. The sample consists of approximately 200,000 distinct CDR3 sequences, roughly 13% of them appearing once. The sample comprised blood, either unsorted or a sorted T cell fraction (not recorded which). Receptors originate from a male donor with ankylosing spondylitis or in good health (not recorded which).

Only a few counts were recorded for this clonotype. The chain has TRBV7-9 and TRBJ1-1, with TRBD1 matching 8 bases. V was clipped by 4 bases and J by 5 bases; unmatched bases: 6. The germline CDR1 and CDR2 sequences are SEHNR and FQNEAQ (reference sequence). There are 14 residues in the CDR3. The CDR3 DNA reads TGTGCCAGCAGCTCACCGGACAGGGAGACTGAAGCTTTCTTT. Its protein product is CASSSPDRETEAFF.

DNA of the CDR3: TGCGCCAGCAGCCAAGATTTCTTGGGGACAGCCTATGGCTACACCTTC. Encoded protein: CASSQDFLGTAYGYTF. The J gene is TRBJ1-2, the V gene TRBV4-1, with 7 bases fitting TRBD1. With 0 bases clipped from V and 4 bases from J, the junction kept 8 bases outside the gene matches. This CDR3 is built from 16 residues. CDR1 and CDR2 from the germline V gene are MGHRA and YSYEKL.

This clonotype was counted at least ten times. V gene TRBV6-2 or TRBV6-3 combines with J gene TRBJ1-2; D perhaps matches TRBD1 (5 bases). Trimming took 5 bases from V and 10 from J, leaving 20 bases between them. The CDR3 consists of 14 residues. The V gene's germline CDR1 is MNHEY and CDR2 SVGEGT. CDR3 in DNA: TGTGCCAGCAGTCCCTTGCCGGTGACAGCTTTCTACACCTTC. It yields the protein CASSPLPVTAFYTF.

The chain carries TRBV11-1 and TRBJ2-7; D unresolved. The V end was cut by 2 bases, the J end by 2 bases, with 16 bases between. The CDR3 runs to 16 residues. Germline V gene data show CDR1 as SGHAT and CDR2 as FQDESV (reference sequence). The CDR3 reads CASSLYAARIPYEQYF. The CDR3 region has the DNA TGTGCCAGCAGCTTATACGCAGCGCGGATACCCTACGAGCAGTACTTC.

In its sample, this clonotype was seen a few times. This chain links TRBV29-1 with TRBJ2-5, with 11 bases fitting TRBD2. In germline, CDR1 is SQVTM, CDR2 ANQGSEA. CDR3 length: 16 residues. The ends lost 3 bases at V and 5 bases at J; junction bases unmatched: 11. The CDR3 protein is CSVEDLSGRAEETQYF. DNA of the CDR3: TGCAGCGTTGAGGACCTTAGCGGGAGGGCCGAGGAGACCCAGTACTTC.

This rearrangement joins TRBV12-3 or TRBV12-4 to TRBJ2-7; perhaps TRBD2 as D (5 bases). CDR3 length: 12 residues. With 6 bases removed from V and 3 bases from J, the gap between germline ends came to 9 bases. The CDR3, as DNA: TGTGCCAGCAGCCCGGGGTACTACGAGCAGTACTTC. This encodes CASSPGYYEQYF.

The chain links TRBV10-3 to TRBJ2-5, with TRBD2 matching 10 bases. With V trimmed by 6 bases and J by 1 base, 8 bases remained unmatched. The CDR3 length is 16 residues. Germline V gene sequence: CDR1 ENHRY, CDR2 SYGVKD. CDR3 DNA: TGTGCCATCAGCACCGGGACTAGCGCCTTCCAAGAGACCCAGTACTTC. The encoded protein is CAISTGTSAFQETQYF.

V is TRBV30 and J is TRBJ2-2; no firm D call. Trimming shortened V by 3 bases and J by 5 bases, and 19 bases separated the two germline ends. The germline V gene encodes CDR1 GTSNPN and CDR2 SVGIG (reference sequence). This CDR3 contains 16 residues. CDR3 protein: CAWREGLLGETGELFF. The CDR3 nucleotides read TGTGCCTGGAGAGAAGGCCTACTCGGAGAGACCGGGGAGCTGTTTTTT.

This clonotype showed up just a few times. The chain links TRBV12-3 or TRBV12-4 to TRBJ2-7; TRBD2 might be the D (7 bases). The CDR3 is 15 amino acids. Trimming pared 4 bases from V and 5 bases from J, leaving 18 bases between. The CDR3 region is CASSWGGREFDEQYF. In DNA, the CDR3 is TGTGCCAGCAGTTGGGGGGGCAGGGAGTTCGACGAGCAGTACTTC.

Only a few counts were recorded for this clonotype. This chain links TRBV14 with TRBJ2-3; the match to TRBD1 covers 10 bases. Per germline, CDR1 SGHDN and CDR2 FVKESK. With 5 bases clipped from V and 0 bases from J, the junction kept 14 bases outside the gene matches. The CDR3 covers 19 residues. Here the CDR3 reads CASSGPGTGAPHSTDTQYF. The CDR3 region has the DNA TGTGCCAGCAGCGGGCCCGGGACAGGGGCCCCCCACAGCACAGATACGCAGTATTTT.

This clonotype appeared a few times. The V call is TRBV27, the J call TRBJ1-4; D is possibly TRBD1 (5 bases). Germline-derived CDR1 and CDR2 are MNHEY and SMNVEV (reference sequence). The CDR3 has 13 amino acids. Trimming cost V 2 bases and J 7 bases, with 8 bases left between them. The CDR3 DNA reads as TGTGCCAGCAGTTTACTAGGGGTTGAAAAACTGTTTTTT. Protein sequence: CASSLLGVEKLFF.

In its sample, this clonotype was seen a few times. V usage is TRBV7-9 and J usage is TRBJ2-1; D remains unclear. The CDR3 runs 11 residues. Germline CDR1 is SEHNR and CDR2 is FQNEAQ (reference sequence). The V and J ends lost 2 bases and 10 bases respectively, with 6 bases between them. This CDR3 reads CASSLSVEQFF. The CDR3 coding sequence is TGTGCCAGCAGCTTAAGCGTCGAGCAGTTCTTC.

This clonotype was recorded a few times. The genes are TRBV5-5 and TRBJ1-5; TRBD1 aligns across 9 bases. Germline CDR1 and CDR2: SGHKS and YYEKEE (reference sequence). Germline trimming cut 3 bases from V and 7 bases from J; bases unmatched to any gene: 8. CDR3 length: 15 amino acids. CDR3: CASSSWTGEGQPQHF. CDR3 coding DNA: TGTGCCAGCAGCTCTTGGACAGGGGAAGGGCAGCCCCAGCATTTT.

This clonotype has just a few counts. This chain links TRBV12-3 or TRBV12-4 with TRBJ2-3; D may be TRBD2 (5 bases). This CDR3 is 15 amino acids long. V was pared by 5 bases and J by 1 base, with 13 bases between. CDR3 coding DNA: TGTGCCAGCAGTCCTGAGGGTGGGGGCACAGATACGCAGTATTTT. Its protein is CASSPEGGGTDTQYF.

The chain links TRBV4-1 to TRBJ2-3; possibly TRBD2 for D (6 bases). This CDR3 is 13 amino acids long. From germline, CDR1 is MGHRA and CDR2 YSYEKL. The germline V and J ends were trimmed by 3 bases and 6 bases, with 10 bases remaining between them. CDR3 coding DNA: TGCGCCAGCAGCCATTTTGGGGGGGATACGCAGTATTTT. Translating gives CASSHFGGDTQYF.

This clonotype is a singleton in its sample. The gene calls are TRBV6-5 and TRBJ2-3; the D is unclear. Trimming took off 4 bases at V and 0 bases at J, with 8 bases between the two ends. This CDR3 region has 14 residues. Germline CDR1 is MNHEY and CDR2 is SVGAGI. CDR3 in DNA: TGTGCCAGCAGTTCCCATCCTAGCACAGATACGCAGTATTTT. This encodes CASSSHPSTDTQYF.

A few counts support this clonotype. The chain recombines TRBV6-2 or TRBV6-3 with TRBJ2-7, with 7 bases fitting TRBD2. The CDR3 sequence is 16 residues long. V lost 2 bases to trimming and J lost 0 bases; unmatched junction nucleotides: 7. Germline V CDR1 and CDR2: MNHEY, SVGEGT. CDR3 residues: CASSYPIAGPSYEQYF. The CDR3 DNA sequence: TGTGCCAGCAGTTACCCAATAGCGGGTCCCTCCTACGAGCAGTACTTC.

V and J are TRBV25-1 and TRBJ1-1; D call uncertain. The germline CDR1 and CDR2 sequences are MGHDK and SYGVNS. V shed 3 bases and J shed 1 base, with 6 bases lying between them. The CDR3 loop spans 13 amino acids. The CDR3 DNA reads TGTGCCAGCAGTGATAGGAGGAACACTGAAGCTTTCTTT. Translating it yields CASSDRRNTEAFF.

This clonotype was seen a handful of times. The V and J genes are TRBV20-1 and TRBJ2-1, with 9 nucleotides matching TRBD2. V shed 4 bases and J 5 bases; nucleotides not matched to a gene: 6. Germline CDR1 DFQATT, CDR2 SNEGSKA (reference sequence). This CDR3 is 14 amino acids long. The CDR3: CSATLAGANNEQFF. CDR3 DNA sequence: TGCAGTGCTACTTTAGCGGGGGCCAACAATGAGCAGTTCTTC.

The CDR3 DNA reads TGTGCCAGCAGTGGGGCGGGAGGGCGTAATGAGCAGTTCTTC. It yields the protein CASSGAGGRNEQFF. The chain recombines TRBV2 with TRBJ2-1; 9 bases match TRBD2. The CDR3 spans 14 residues. The ends lost 4 bases at V and 7 bases at J; junction bases unmatched: 5. CDR1 is SNHLY, CDR2 FYNNEI, per germline.

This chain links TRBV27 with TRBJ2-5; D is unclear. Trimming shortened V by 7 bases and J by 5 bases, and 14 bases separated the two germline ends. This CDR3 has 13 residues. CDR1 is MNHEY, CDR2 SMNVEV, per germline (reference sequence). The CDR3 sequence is CASILGDGETQYF. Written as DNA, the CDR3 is TGTGCCAGCATCTTAGGTGACGGGGAGACCCAGTACTTC.

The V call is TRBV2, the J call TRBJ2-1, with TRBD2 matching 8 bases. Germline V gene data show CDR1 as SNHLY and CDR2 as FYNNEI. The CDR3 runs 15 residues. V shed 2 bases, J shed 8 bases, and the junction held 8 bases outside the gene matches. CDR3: CASSESGLGPHEQFF. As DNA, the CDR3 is TGTGCCAGCAGTGAATCGGGACTAGGTCCCCATGAGCAGTTCTTC.

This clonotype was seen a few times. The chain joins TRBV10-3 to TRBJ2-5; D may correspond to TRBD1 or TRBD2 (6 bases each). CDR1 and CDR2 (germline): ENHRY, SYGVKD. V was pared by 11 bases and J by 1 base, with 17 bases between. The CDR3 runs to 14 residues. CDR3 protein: CAVNQGGGQETQYF. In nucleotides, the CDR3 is TGTGCCGTCAACCAAGGAGGGGGCCAAGAGACCCAGTACTTC.

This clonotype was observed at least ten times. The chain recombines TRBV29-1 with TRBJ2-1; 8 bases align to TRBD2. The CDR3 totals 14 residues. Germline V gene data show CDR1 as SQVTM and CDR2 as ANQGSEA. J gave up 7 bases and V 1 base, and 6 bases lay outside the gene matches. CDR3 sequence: CSVEAGGGRNEQFF. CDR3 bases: TGCAGCGTTGAAGCGGGCGGGGGGAGGAATGAGCAGTTCTTC.

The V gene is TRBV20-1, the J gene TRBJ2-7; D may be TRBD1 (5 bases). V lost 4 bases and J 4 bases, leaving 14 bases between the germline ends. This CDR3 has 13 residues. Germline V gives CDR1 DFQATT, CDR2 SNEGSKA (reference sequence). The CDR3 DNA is TGCAGTGCTATACAGACAGCTTATTACGAGCAGTACTTC. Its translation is CSAIQTAYYEQYF.

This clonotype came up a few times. The CDR3 bases are TGTGCCAGCAGCTTAACCTACGAGACCCAGTACTTC. Translation gives CASSLTYETQYF. The V call is TRBV13, the J call TRBJ2-5; no clear D. CDR1 is PRHDT, CDR2 FYEKMQ, per germline (reference sequence). The CDR3 covers 12 residues. The V end was cut by 2 bases, the J end by 5 bases, with 6 bases between.

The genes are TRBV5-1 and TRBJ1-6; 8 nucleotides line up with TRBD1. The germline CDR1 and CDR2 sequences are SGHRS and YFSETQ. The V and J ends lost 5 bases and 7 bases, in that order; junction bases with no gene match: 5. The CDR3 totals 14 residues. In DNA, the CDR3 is TGCGCCAGCAGTGACGGACAGGGCAATTCACCCCTCCACTTT. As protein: CASSDGQGNSPLHF.